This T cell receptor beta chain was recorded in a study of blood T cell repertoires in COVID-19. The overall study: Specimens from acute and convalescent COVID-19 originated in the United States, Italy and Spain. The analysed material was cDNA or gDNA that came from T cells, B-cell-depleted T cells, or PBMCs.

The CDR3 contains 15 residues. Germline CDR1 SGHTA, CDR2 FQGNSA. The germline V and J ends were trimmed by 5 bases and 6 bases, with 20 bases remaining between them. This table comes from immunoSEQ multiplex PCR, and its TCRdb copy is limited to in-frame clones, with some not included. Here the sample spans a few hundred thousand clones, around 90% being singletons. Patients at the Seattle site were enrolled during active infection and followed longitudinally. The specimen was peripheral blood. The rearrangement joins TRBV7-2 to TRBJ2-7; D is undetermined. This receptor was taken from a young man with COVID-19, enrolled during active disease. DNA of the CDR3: TGTGCCAGCAGCCAATCCGGAGTCCCTAGAGTCGAGCAGTACTTC. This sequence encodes CASSQSGVPRVEQYF. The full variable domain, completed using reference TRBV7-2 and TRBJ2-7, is GAGVSQSPSNKVTEKGKDVELRCDPISGHTALYWYRQSLGQGLEFLIYFQGNSAPDKSGLPSDRFSAERTGGSVSTLTIQRTQQEDSAVYLCASSQSGVPRVEQYFGPGTRLTVT.